These T cell receptor beta chains were read from a single sample in a study of blood T cell repertoires in COVID-19. Data came from immunoSEQ multiplex PCR; TCRdb stores just in-frame clones and leaves some out. There are 200,000 or so clones in the sample; approximately 80% occur only once, and approximately 5.1% lies in the top ten. Sequencing used peripheral blood. These receptors originate from a woman aged 60-75 years who had recovered from COVID-19. Both conserved end residues are part of each CDR3. D genes are given only for firm matches. Clone sizes are given selectively: once, few, many, or a class where the clone is expanded.

.	TRBV27	TRBJ2-1	TRBD2	TGTGCCAGCACTTCAGGGACTAGCGGAATCAATGAGCAGTTCTTC	CASTSGTSGINEQFF
.	TRBV3-1/TRBV3-2	TRBJ1-1	TRBD1	TGTGCCAGCAGCCGAAGCCAGGGGGACACTGAAGCTTTCTTT	CASSRSQGDTEAFF
.	TRBV5-1	TRBJ2-1	TRBD2	TGCGCCAGCAGCTTGACGAATAGCGGGGGGCTCGATGAGCAGTTCTTC	CASSLTNSGGLDEQFF
.	TRBV7-9	TRBJ1-2	.	TGTGCCAGCAGCTTAGGTAGCAGGGATGGCTACACCTTC	CASSLGSRDGYTF
.	TRBV5-6	TRBJ1-2	.	TGTGCCAGCAGCTCCGTCAGGGCGAACTATGGCTACACCTTC	CASSSVRANYGYTF
.	TRBV19	TRBJ1-5	.	TGTGCCAGTAGTATATCTACGAGCAATCAGCCCCAGCATTTT	CASSISTSNQPQHF
.	TRBV7-2	TRBJ1-1	.	TGTGCCAGCAGTTCGGGGGGCGGCACTGAAGCTTTCTTT	CASSSGGGTEAFF
.	TRBV7-2	TRBJ2-3	TRBD2	TGTGCCAGCAGCTTAGGCGGGGGTGTTACGCAGTATTTT	CASSLGGGVTQYF
.	TRBV4-2	TRBJ2-3	.	TGTGCCAGCAGCCAACTTGCGGGTGCAGATACGCAGTATTTT	CASSQLAGADTQYF
.	TRBV29-1	TRBJ2-7	.	TGCAGCGTTGAAGGAAGGGGCCACGAGCAGTACTTC	CSVEGRGHEQYF
.	TRBV6-6	TRBJ1-6	TRBD1	TGTGCCAGCAGTTCGGACAGGAATCATTCACCCCTCCACTTT	CASSSDRNHSPLHF
.	TRBV7-2	TRBJ2-5	.	TGTGCCAGCAGCACCTCCGGGACCGGGGGGACCCAGTACTTC	CASSTSGTGGTQYF
.	TRBV13	TRBJ2-3	.	TGTGCCAGCAGCGCCAGGAGGGCGCAGTATTTT	CASSARRAQYF
.	TRBV4-2	TRBJ2-5	.	TGTGCCAGCAGCCCGACTAGACAAGAGACCCAGTACTTC	CASSPTRQETQYF
.	TRBV6-5	TRBJ2-1	TRBD2	TGTGCCAGCAGTTACGGAGTAGCGGGTATTGAGCAGTTCTTC	CASSYGVAGIEQFF
.	TRBV7-2	TRBJ1-4	.	TGTGCCAGCAGCTTACGAGGGGGACGCACCGAAAAACTGTTTTTT	CASSLRGGRTEKLFF
.	TRBV4-1	TRBJ2-2	TRBD1	TGCGCCAGCAGCCCAGGGGTACAGGGGGCGAATGGGGAGCTGTTTTTT	CASSPGVQGANGELFF
many	TRBV3-1/TRBV3-2	TRBJ2-5	TRBD2	TGTGCCAGCGGGAGGACTAGCGGGGTTTTTGAGACCCAGTACTTC	CASGRTSGVFETQYF
.	TRBV6-6	TRBJ1-1	TRBD1	TGTGCCAGCAGCCGAATACAGGGGGCTCGCACTGAAGCTTTCTTT	CASSRIQGARTEAFF
.	TRBV7-9	TRBJ1-2	TRBD1	TGTGCCAGCAGCCCGACAGGGGGCGGTCTAGAAGGAACCACCTTC	CASSPTGGGLEGTTF
.	TRBV3-1/TRBV3-2	TRBJ2-7	.	TGTGCCAGCAGCCAAGAGATGTCGGGTTTGGGCGAGCAGTACTTC	CASSQEMSGLGEQYF
once	TRBV6-2/TRBV6-3	TRBJ1-1	TRBD1	TGTGCCAGCAGTGCGCCGGTAACAGGGGACCATAACACTGAAGCTTTCTTT	CASSAPVTGDHNTEAFF
few	TRBV9	TRBJ2-3	TRBD2	TGTGCCAGCAGCGTCAGAGCGGGGGGGCCATCGACAGATACGCAGTATTTT	CASSVRAGGPSTDTQYF
.	TRBV27	TRBJ2-3	TRBD2	TGTGCCAGCAGTCCAAGGGGCGGGGGGGCCAAAGATACGCAGTATTTT	CASSPRGGGAKDTQYF
once	TRBV7-2	TRBJ2-7	TRBD2	TGTGCCAGCAGCTCTTCGACTAGCGGGGGGGAAGTGCAGTACTTC	CASSSSTSGGEVQYF
once	TRBV5-1	TRBJ1-1	.	TGCGCCAGCAGCCTACAGGGGAACACTGAAGCTTTCTTT	CASSLQGNTEAFF
.	TRBV11-2	TRBJ2-5	.	TGTGCCAGCAGCTATCCGGGGGAGACCCAGTACTTC	CASSYPGETQYF
.	TRBV30	TRBJ2-3	TRBD2	TGTGCCTGGAGTACTAGCGGGGATACGCAGTATTTT	CAWSTSGDTQYF
.	TRBV6-1	TRBJ2-5	.	TGTGCCAGCAGTGATGCGACATATGGGACCCAGTACTTC	CASSDATYGTQYF
.	TRBV18	TRBJ2-7	TRBD1	TGTGCCAGCACAACAGGGGGACATAGCTCCTACGAGCAGTACTTC	CASTTGGHSSYEQYF
.	TRBV5-1	TRBJ2-5	.	TGCGCCAGCAGCTTGTCTCCCGGAGGAGGTGGAGAGACCCAGTACTTC	CASSLSPGGGGETQYF
few	TRBV30	TRBJ1-1	TRBD1	TGTGCCTGGAGGCGGACAGGGTTGGGGAACACTGAAGCTTTCTTT	CAWRRTGLGNTEAFF
.	TRBV4-1	TRBJ2-1	TRBD2	TGCGCCAGCAGCCAAGGTAGCGGGGGCAGCTCCTACAATGAGCAGTTCTTC	CASSQGSGGSSYNEQFF
.	TRBV7-9	TRBJ1-3	TRBD1	TGTGCCAGCAGCTCAGACGACAGGGGGTGGATTTGGGGCCGCAACACCATATATTTT	CASSSDDRGWIWGRNTIYF
.	TRBV24-1	TRBJ2-3	.	TGTGCCACCAGTGTTGGCGGGGACACAGATACGCAGTATTTT	CATSVGGDTDTQYF
few	TRBV18	TRBJ1-2	TRBD1	TGTGCCAGCTCACCAAACGCTGGACAGGGCAATGGCTACACCTTC	CASSPNAGQGNGYTF
.	TRBV9	TRBJ2-1	TRBD2	TGTGCCAGCAGCGCCCGGACTAGCGGGGGGTCACTCTCCCTGAATGAGCAGTTCTTC	CASSARTSGGSLSLNEQFF
.	TRBV12-3/TRBV12-4	TRBJ2-5	.	TGTGCCAGCAGTTTATCACTCGCGGAGACCCAGTACTTC	CASSLSLAETQYF
.	TRBV25-1	TRBJ2-7	.	TGTGCCAGCAGGGAGGTGGGCTCCTACGAGCAGTACTTC	CASREVGSYEQYF
few	TRBV3-1/TRBV3-2	TRBJ2-1	TRBD2	TGTGCCAGCAGCCATTGGCTAGCGGGGGACTCCCCCTACAATGAGCAGTTCTTC	CASSHWLAGDSPYNEQFF
.	TRBV5-1	TRBJ1-5	TRBD1	TGCGCCAGCAGCTTGGGGGGACAGGGGGTTGAGCCCCAGCATTTT	CASSLGGQGVEPQHF